This TCR beta chain was captured in a study of blood T cell repertoires in COVID-19. Looking at the study overall: The United States, Italy and Spain were the sources of the acute and convalescent COVID-19 samples. Sample material is recorded as cDNA or gDNA derived from T cells, B-cell-depleted T cells, or PBMCs.

Only in-frame clones appear in the TCRdb table, and some are missing; sequencing was by immunoSEQ multiplex PCR. Of 200,000 to 250,000 clones detected, under 90% appear once; the ten largest clones hold about 1.8%. This study enrolled people aged about 18 to 100 from 24 US geographic areas. Cohort placement rested on clinical history that participants reported themselves. CDR3 size: 15 residues. V lost 4 bases and J lost 0, with 9 bases in between. Germline values: CDR1 MGHDK, CDR2 SYGVNS. The clonotype was recovered from a man aged 55-75 years who had recovered from COVID-19. The chain links TRBV25-1 to TRBJ2-2; D possibly corresponds to TRBD2 (5 bases). The sequenced material came from PBMCs or T cells enriched from blood (not recorded which). In nucleotides, the CDR3 is TGTGCCAGCAGTGTGGCCGGGGCGAACACCGGGGAGCTGTTTTTT. This sequence encodes CASSVAGANTGELFF.